The 9 T cell receptor beta chains in this list originate from one sample, sequenced in a study of blood T cells in healthy people across ages. PCR was performed a second time for roughly 7 to 12 cycles using a sample-barcoded 5' primer and a J-beta primer mix. TCRdb processed the 5' RACE reads anew with MiXCR; each CDR3 protein has one entry. The table lists 700,000 or so distinct CDR3 sequences, about a fifth of them singletons. Sequenced material: blood. All receptors derive from a man between 70 and 80 years old in good health.

This clonotype was detected many times. The chain employs TRBV9 and TRBJ2-6; D remains unclear. Germline CDR1 and CDR2: SGDLS and YYNGEE. The CDR3 contains 14 residues. With 4 bases removed from V and 0 bases from J, the gap between germline ends came to 5 bases. CDR3 coding DNA: TGTGCCAGCAGCCGCTCCTCTGGGGCCAACGTCCTGACTTTC. This codes for CASSRSSGANVLTF. Filled out from reference TRBV9 and TRBJ2-6, the complete variable domain reads DSGVTQTPKHLITATGQRVTLRCSPRSGDLSVYWYQQSLDQGLQFLIQYYNGEERAKGNILERFSAQQFPDLHSELNLSSLELGDSALYFCASSRSSGANVLTFGAGSRLTVL.

This clonotype was seen a few times. The chain uses TRBV6-1 and TRBJ2-2, with 14 bases identical to TRBD2. The V and J ends lost 7 bases and 4 bases, in that order; junction bases with no gene match: 11. Germline-derived CDR1 and CDR2 are MNHNS and SASEGT. The CDR3 contains 18 residues. CDR3 nucleotides: TGTGCCAGCACCAGGGGGACTAGCGGGAGAAGGAGCACCGGGGAGCTGTTTTTT. Its protein product is CASTRGTSGRRSTGELFF.

The chain links TRBV20-1 to TRBJ2-5; possibly TRBD1 for D (6 bases). The CDR3 sequence is 13 residues long. Trimming cost V 5 bases and J 1 base, with 11 bases left between them. CDR1 DFQATT and CDR2 SNEGSKA come from the germline V gene (reference sequence). In DNA, the CDR3 is TGCAGTGCTGTCCAGGGGCCCCAAGAGACCCAGTACTTC. As protein: CSAVQGPQETQYF.

V usage is TRBV28 and J usage is TRBJ2-3; D is possibly TRBD1 (6 bases). The germline V gene encodes CDR1 MDHEN and CDR2 SYDVKM. The V and J ends lost 3 bases and 3 bases respectively, with 16 bases between them. The CDR3 covers 16 residues. The CDR3 nucleotides read TGTGCCAGCAGTTTGGGACGTGGGGGCAAGACAGATACGCAGTATTTT. Amino acid sequence: CASSLGRGGKTDTQYF.

This clonotype was observed a handful of times. Here the CDR3 reads CSARDGSGLNYGYTF. CDR3 sequence (DNA): TGCAGTGCTAGAGATGGTTCAGGGCTTAACTATGGCTACACCTTC. The chain links TRBV20-1 to TRBJ1-2; D is perhaps TRBD1 (5 bases). With 0 bases removed from V and 1 base from J, the gap between germline ends came to 12 bases. The CDR3 covers 15 residues. Per germline, CDR1 DFQATT and CDR2 SNEGSKA (reference sequence).

Remarks on this clonotype: A junction end diverges from the germline sequence, so it may reflect a read error. The chain has TRBV28 and TRBJ2-3, with D tentatively TRBD1 (5 bases). Germline V gene lookup returns CDR1 MDHEN and CDR2 SYDVKM. The CDR3 loop spans 17 amino acids. The CDR3 bases are TGTGCCATCAGTGAGATAAAGGGGAACACCCCTACAGATACGCAGTATTTT. Residues: CAISEIKGNTPTDTQYF.

About this clonotype: An end of the junction differs from the germline gene, which may be a read error. The chain couples TRBV9 to TRBJ1-2; tentatively, D is TRBD1 (5 bases). The CDR3 is 14 amino acids. Germline loops: CDR1 SGDLS, CDR2 YYNGEE. The CDR3 bases are TGTGTCAGCAGCGTTGGCTCCGGGGGCTATGGCTACACCTTC. Amino acid sequence: CVSSVGSGGYGYTF.

The V gene is TRBV15, the J gene TRBJ1-4; a weak D match, TRBD1 (5 bases). Germline V gene data show CDR1 as LNHNV and CDR2 as YYDKDF (reference sequence). V lost 1 base and J lost 0, with 6 bases in between. The CDR3 runs to 15 residues. CDR3 sequence (DNA): TGTGCCACCAGCAGAGGGGGGGCAACTAATGAAAAACTGTTTTTT. Its translation: CATSRGGATNEKLFF.

This chain joins TRBV20-1 and TRBJ2-7; 8 bases align to TRBD2. The DNA end is a closer match to TRBJ2-1, so the J assignment may be wrong. The CDR3 sequence is 14 residues long. CDR1 and CDR2 (germline): DFQATT, SNEGSKA (reference sequence). CDR3 bases: TGCAGTGCTGCCCTAGGGAGCGGGAGTGATGAGCAGTTCTTC. It specifies CSAALGSGSDEQFF.